The 6 T cell receptor beta chains below come from one sample, sequenced in a study of blood T cell repertoires in COVID-19. Sequencing used immunoSEQ multiplex PCR; TCRdb keeps in-frame clones, though not all of them. In the table there are under 60,000 clones, 80% to 90% of which are singletons. The sequenced material came from peripheral blood. The receptors here all came from a human donor with active COVID-19. The donor label of this sample is uncertain.

This clone was seen a single time. The rearrangement links TRBV3-1 (or the pseudogene TRBV3-2) to TRBJ2-2; possibly TRBD1 for D (5 bases). V gave up 4 bases and J gave up 5 bases, with 8 bases separating them. The CDR3 spans 13 residues. Germline CDR1 LGHDT, CDR2 YNNKEL (reference sequence). The CDR3 DNA reads as TGTGCCAGCAGCCGGCAGGGAACCGGGGAGCTGTTTTTT. It codes for CASSRQGTGELFF.

The J gene is TRBJ2-2, the V gene TRBV5-8, with D possibly matching TRBD1 (6 bases). Trimming removed 0 bases from V and 1 base from J, with 10 bases in between. Germline CDR1 and CDR2: SGHTS and YDEGEE. This CDR3 spans 16 amino acids. CDR3 amino acids: CASSLAETGNTGELFF. The CDR3 nucleotides are TGTGCCAGCAGCTTGGCCGAGACAGGGAACACCGGGGAGCTGTTTTTT.

The chain uses TRBV7-2 and TRBJ2-7, with 8 bases that match TRBD1. From germline, CDR1 is SGHTA and CDR2 FQGNSA. After removal of 4 bases from V and 3 bases from J, the junction contained 8 bases not matched to a gene. The CDR3 runs 15 residues. Here the CDR3 reads CASSSIRDRYYEQYF. CDR3 coding DNA: TGTGCCAGCAGCTCAATCCGGGACAGGTACTACGAGCAGTACTTC.

The table lists this clone with a count of one. The rearrangement links TRBV21-1 to TRBJ2-6; TRBD1, the table's D call, was not compared with the DNA. TRBV21-1 is an annotated pseudogene. The CDR3 sequence is 18 residues long. The CDR3 here is CASSRWDRRFSGANVLTF. CDR3 nucleotide sequence: TGTGCCAGCAGCAGGTGGGACAGGCGGTTCTCTGGGGCCAACGTCCTGACTTTC.

The chain combines TRBV10-3 with TRBJ1-3; 7 bases map to TRBD1. The CDR3 has 14 residues. The germline V gene has CDR1 ENHRY and CDR2 SYGVKD. V was pared by 6 bases and J by 0 bases, with 2 bases of the junction left unmatched. The DNA of the CDR3 is TGTGCCATCAGACAGGGGAACTCTGGAAACACCATATATTTT. Its protein is CAIRQGNSGNTIYF.

This rearrangement joins TRBV7-9 to TRBJ2-1; 9 nucleotides agree with TRBD2. CDR1 and CDR2 from the germline V gene are SEHNR and FQNEAQ (reference sequence). V lost 5 bases and J lost 2; bases outside the gene matches: 10. There are 17 residues in the CDR3. The CDR3 DNA is TGTGCCAGCAGCCCGAAAGTGCGGGGGGGCACCTACAATGAGCAGTTCTTC. Protein product: CASSPKVRGGTYNEQFF.